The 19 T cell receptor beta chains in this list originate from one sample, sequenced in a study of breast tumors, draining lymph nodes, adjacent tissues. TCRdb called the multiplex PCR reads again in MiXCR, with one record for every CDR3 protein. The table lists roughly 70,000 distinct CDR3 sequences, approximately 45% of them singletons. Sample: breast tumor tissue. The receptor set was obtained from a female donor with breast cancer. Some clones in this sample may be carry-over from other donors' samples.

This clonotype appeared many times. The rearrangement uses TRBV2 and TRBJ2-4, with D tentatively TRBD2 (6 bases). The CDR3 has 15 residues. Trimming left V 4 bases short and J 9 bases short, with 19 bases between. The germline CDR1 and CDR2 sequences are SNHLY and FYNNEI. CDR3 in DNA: TGTGCCAGCAGTGTTACTAGCCCACCTTACGGCATTCAGTACTTC. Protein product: CASSVTSPPYGIQYF.

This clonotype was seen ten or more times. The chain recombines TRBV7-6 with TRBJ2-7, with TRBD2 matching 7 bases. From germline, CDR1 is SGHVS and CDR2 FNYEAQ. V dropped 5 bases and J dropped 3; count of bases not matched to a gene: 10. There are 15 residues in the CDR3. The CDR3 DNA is TGTGCCAGCAGCCCCCGACCCGGACTAGACTACGAGCAGTACTTC. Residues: CASSPRPGLDYEQYF. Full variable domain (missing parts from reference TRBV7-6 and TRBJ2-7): GAGVSQSPRYKVTKRGQDVALRCDPISGHVSLYWYRQALGQGPEFLTYFNYEAQQDKSGLPNDRFSAERPEGSISTLTIQRTEQRDSAMYRCASSPRPGLDYEQYFGPGTRLTVT.

DNA of the CDR3: TGCAGTGCTAGAGTGCCAGGGGACACGGTGATTAACACCGGGGAGCTGTTTTTT. Residues: CSARVPGDTVINTGELFF. This rearrangement joins TRBV20-1 to TRBJ2-2, with a possible D match to TRBD1 (6 bases). The CDR3 covers 18 residues. CDR1 is DFQATT, CDR2 SNEGSKA, per germline (reference sequence). The V end lost 1 base, the J end lost 2 bases, and 20 bases lay between the germline ends.

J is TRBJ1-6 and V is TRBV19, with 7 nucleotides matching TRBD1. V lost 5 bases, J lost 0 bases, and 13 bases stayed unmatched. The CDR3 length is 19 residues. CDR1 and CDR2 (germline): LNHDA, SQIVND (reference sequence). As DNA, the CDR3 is TGTGCCAGTAGTGCAAGTGGGACAGCCCAGAGCTCCTATAATTCACCCCTCCACTTT. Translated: CASSASGTAQSSYNSPLHF.

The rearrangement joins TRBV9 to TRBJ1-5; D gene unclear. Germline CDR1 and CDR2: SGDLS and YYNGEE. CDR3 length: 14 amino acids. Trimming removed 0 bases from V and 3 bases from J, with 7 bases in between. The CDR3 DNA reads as TGTGCCAGCAGCGTAGGTCAGATCAATCAGCCCCAGCATTTT. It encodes CASSVGQINQPQHF.

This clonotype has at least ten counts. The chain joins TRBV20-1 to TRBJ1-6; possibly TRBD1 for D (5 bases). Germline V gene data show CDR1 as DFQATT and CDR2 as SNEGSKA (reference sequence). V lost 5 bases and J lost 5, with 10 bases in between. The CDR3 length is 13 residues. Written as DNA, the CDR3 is TGCAGTGCTGATCAGGGACATAATTCACCCCTCCACTTT. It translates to CSADQGHNSPLHF.

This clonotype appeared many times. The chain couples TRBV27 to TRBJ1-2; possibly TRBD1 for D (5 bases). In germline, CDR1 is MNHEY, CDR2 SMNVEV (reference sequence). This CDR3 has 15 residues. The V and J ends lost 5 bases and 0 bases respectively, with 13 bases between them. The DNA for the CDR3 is TGTGCCAGCAGTCCGAGACAGACAGCTAACTATGGCTACACCTTC. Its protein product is CASSPRQTANYGYTF.

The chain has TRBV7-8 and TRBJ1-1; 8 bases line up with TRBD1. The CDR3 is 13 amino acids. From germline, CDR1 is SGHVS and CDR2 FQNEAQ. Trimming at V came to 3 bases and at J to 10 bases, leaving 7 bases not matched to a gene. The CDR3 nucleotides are TGTGCCAGCAGCTTGGACAGGGTTTTATCAGCTTTCTTT. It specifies CASSLDRVLSAFF.

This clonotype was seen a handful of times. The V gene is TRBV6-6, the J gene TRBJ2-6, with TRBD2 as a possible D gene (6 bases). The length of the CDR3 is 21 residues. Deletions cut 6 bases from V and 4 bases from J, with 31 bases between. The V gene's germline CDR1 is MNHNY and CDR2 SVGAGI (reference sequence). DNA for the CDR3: TGTGCCAGCAGCCAACTCGGGTCCGTGGGGGGAGTTAGCACCGGGGCCAACGTCCTGACTTTC. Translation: CASSQLGSVGGVSTGANVLTF.

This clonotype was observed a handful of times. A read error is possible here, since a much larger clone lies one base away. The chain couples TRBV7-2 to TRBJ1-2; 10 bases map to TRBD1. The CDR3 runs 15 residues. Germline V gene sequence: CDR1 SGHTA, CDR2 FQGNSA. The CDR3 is CASSRAGTGAYGYPF. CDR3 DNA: TGTGCCAGCAGCCGGGCTGGGACAGGGGCCTATGGCTACCCCTTC.

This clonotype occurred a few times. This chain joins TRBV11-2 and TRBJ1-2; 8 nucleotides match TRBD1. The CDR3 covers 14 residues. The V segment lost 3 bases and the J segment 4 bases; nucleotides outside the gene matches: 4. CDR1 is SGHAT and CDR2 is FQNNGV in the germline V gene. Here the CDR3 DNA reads TGTGCCAGCAGCTTGGAACAGGGGGGCTATGGCTACACCTTC. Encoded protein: CASSLEQGGYGYTF. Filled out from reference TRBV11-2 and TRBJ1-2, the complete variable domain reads EAGVAQSPRYKIIEKRQSVAFWCNPISGHATLYWYQQILGQGPKLLIQFQNNGVVDDSQLPKDRFSAERLKGVDSTLKIQPAKLEDSAVYLCASSLEQGGYGYTFGSGTRLTVV.

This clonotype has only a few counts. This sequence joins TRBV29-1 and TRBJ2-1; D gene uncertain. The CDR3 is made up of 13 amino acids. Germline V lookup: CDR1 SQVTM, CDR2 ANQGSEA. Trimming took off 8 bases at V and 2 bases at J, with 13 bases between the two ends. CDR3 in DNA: TGCAGCAGTTACAATGGGGCCTACAATGAGCAGTTCTTC. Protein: CSSYNGAYNEQFF.

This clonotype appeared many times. CDR3 coding DNA: TGTGCCAGCAGTTACTCAAACTACGAGCAGTACTTC. The encoded protein is CASSYSNYEQYF. The V call is TRBV6-2 or TRBV6-3, the J call TRBJ2-7; D is uncertain. Germline lookup yields CDR1 MNHEY and CDR2 SVGEGT. The CDR3 contains 12 residues. V was cut by 0 bases and J by 3 bases, with 3 bases left in between.

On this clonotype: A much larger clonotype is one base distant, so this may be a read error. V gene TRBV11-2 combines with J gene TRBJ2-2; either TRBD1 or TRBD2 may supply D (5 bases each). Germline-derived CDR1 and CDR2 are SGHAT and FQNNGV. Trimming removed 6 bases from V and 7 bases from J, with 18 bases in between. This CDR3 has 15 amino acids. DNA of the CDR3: TGTGCCAGCAGACCTACCCGGGGCTCGGTCGGGGAGCTGTTTTTT. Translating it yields CASRPTRGSVGELFF.

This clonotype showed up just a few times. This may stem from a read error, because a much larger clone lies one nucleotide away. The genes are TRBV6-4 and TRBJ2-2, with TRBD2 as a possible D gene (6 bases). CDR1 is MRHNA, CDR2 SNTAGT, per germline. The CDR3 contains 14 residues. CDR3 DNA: TGTGCCAGCAGCGCTTTGGACGGAGGCGGGGAGCTGCTTTTT. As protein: CASSALDGGGELLF.

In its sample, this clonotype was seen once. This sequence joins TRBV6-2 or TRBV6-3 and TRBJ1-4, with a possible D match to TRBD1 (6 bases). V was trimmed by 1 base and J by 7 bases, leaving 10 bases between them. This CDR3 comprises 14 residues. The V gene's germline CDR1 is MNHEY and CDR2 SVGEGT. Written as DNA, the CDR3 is TGTGCCAGCAGTTACTTAGGGGGGGCTGAAAAACTGTTTTTT. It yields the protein CASSYLGGAEKLFF.

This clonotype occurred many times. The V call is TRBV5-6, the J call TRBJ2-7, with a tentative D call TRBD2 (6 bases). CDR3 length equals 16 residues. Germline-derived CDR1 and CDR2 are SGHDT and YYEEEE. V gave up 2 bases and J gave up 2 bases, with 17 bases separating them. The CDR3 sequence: CASSFKGGQFPYEQYF. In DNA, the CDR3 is TGTGCCAGCAGCTTTAAGGGAGGTCAGTTTCCCTACGAGCAGTACTTC.

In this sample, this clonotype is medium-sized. CDR3 nucleotide sequence: TGTGCCAGCAGGTTGCGGGCTACCTACGAGCAGTACTTC. It translates to CASRLRATYEQYF. The chain links TRBV7-8 to TRBJ2-7; TRBD2 might be the D (5 bases). Deletions cut 6 bases from V and 2 bases from J, with 11 bases between. The CDR3 loop spans 13 amino acids. The V gene's germline CDR1 is SGHVS and CDR2 FQNEAQ. Full variable domain (missing parts from reference TRBV7-8 and TRBJ2-7): GAGVSQSPRYKVAKRGQDVALRCDPISGHVSLFWYQQALGQGPEFLTYFQNEAQLDKSGLPSDRFFAERPEGSVSTLKIQRTQQEDSAVYLCASRLRATYEQYFGPGTRLTVT.

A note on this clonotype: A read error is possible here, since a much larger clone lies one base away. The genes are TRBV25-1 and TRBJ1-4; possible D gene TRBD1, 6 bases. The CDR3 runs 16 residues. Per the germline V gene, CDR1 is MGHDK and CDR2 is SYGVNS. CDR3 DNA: TGTGTCAGCAATCCGGGCAGGGGTTACGGTAATGAAAAACTGTTTTTT. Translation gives CVSNPGRGYGNEKLFF.